A single sample is the source of the 2 T cell receptor beta chains below, sequenced in a study of cytomegalovirus exposure and HLA in healthy donors. PCR involved 60 Vbeta and 13 Jbeta primers. Repertoires were generated with immunoSEQ multiplex PCR, while TCRdb's copy carries only in-frame clones and drops some. This sample has 150,000 to 200,000 clones; roughly three quarters occur once, and the top ten carry 1.6%. Sequencing used PBMCs. These receptors were obtained from a woman aged 45-60 years in good health and CMV-seronegative.

The V gene is TRBV7-9, the J gene TRBJ1-4; perhaps TRBD1 as D (5 bases). There are 15 residues in the CDR3. V lost 5 bases to trimming and J lost 4 bases, with 14 bases between them. Germline loops: CDR1 SEHNR, CDR2 FQNEAQ (reference sequence). The DNA of the CDR3 is TGTGCCAGCAGCCCGCTCCGGGACTTTAATGAAAAACTGTTTTTT. Translation gives CASSPLRDFNEKLFF.

This chain connects TRBV19 to TRBJ2-6; D gene ambiguous. Between the trimmed V and J ends, which lost 6 bases and 4 bases, there was a span of 10 bases. Germline V gives CDR1 LNHDA, CDR2 SQIVND (reference sequence). The CDR3 totals 14 residues. The CDR3 loop is CASSFTSGANVLTF. CDR3 nucleotide sequence: TGTGCCAGTAGCTTTACTTCAGGGGCCAACGTCCTGACTTTC.